Presented here are 11 T cell receptor beta chains from one specimen sequenced in a study of OX40 agonist ivuxolimab in advanced cancers. TCRdb keeps only in-frame clones here, not all; method: immunoSEQ multiplex PCR. This sample has 100,000 or so clones; around 87% occur once, and the top ten carry approximately 0.3%. This sample comprised CD4+ or CD8+ T cells sorted from blood, obtained in a trial of the OX40 agonist ivuxolimab. These receptors all come from an adult with an advanced solid tumor such as melanoma, head and neck, liver or kidney cancer.

J is TRBJ2-5 and V is TRBV6-5; D unclear. Germline V gene data show CDR1 as MNHEY and CDR2 as SVGAGI. This CDR3 has 12 residues. The germline V and J ends were trimmed by 4 bases and 4 bases, with 7 bases remaining between them. The CDR3 DNA is TGTGCCAGCAGTTCCAAGGCAGAGACCCAGTACTTC. Translation gives CASSSKAETQYF.

The rearrangement joins TRBV19 to TRBJ1-5, with no clear D. The CDR3 covers 17 residues. Germline V CDR1 and CDR2: LNHDA, SQIVND (reference sequence). Deletions cut 5 bases from V and 1 base from J, with 18 bases between. CDR3 amino acids: CASSRPRSTTSNQPQHF. CDR3 coding DNA: TGTGCCAGTAGTCGCCCCCGTTCCACTACGAGCAATCAGCCCCAGCATTTT.

V is TRBV30 and J is TRBJ2-3; the D gene is possibly TRBD1 (5 bases). V was pared by 4 bases and J by 1 base, with 18 bases between. The germline CDR1 and CDR2 sequences are GTSNPN and SVGIG (reference sequence). This CDR3 has 16 amino acids. CDR3 in DNA: TGTGCCTGGACCACGACCCCAGGGTTGGGCACAGATACGCAGTATTTT. Translation: CAWTTTPGLGTDTQYF.

This chain links TRBV19 with TRBJ1-1; TRBD1 matches 11 bases. Looked up from germline, CDR1 is LNHDA and CDR2 is SQIVND (reference sequence). The CDR3 spans 14 residues. V trimming: 5 bases; J trimming: 5 bases; junction bases outside the gene matches: 4. CDR3 sequence (DNA): TGTGCCAGTAGTCCTGGGACAGGGGGTACTGAAGCTTTCTTT. This translates into CASSPGTGGTEAFF. Using reference TRBV19 and TRBJ1-1 for the parts outside the CDR3, the full variable domain is DGGITQSPKYLFRKEGQNVTLSCEQNLNHDAMYWYRQDPGQGLRLIYYSQIVNDFQKGDIAEGYSVSREKKESFPLTVTSAQKNPTAFYLCASSPGTGGTEAFFGQGTRLTVV.

The chain recombines TRBV11-2 with TRBJ2-7; D is uncertain. The germline V gene encodes CDR1 SGHAT and CDR2 FQNNGV. V dropped 3 bases and J dropped 6 bases, with 18 bases sitting between them. The CDR3 length is 15 residues. The CDR3 DNA follows: TGTGCCAGCAGCTTCAACCGAGGTGTCCTGGGCGAGCAGTACTTC. This gives the protein CASSFNRGVLGEQYF.

This chain links TRBV18 with TRBJ2-3; 8 bases fit TRBD2. Germline assignment: CDR1 KGHSH and CDR2 LQKENI. Germline trimming cut 2 bases from V and 4 bases from J; bases unmatched to any gene: 8. This CDR3 has 16 residues. The CDR3 here is CASSPAGLGSADTQYF. The CDR3 nucleotides read TGTGCCAGCTCACCAGCGGGACTAGGGAGCGCAGATACGCAGTATTTT.

CDR3 residues: CASRSSRRPHSGNTIYF. The DNA for the CDR3 is TGTGCAAGTCGCTCTTCCCGACGGCCCCACTCTGGAAACACCATATATTTT. The chain recombines TRBV12-2 with TRBJ1-3. TRBV12-2 is an annotated pseudogene. The CDR3 has 17 residues.

The genes are TRBV19 and TRBJ2-7, with D possibly TRBD1 on 5 matching bases. The CDR3 sequence is 12 residues long. Trimming removed 6 bases at V and 6 bases at J, with 12 bases between. CDR1 is LNHDA, CDR2 SQIVND, per germline (reference sequence). The CDR3 coding sequence is TGTGCCAGTAGCCAGGGTATGGCCGAGCAGTACTTC. Its translation is CASSQGMAEQYF. The full variable domain, with the rest looked up from reference TRBV19 and TRBJ2-7, is DGGITQSPKYLFRKEGQNVTLSCEQNLNHDAMYWYRQDPGQGLRLIYYSQIVNDFQKGDIAEGYSVSREKKESFPLTVTSAQKNPTAFYLCASSQGMAEQYFGPGTRLTVT.

The chain recombines TRBV5-4 with TRBJ1-2, with D maybe TRBD1 (5 bases). V shed 0 bases and J shed 8 bases, with 14 bases lying between them. The CDR3 contains 14 residues. Germline CDR1 reads SGHNT; CDR2 reads YYREEE (reference sequence). This chain's CDR3 is CASSLASGEGGYTF. The DNA of the CDR3 is TGTGCCAGCAGCTTGGCGTCGGGGGAGGGAGGCTACACCTTC.

This rearrangement joins TRBV5-1 to TRBJ2-1; 7 bases align to TRBD1. Trimming removed 1 base from V and 5 bases from J; junction bases left unmatched: 6. The CDR3 spans 15 residues. Germline CDR1 and CDR2: SGHRS and YFSETQ. The CDR3 DNA sequence: TGCGCCAGCAGCTTGTACCAGGGGGTCGACAATGAGCAGTTCTTC. It specifies CASSLYQGVDNEQFF.

This sequence joins TRBV6-1 and TRBJ2-7; D might be TRBD2 (5 bases). The CDR3 totals 12 residues. Germline assignment: CDR1 MNHNS and CDR2 SASEGT. V was cut by 5 bases and J by 1 base, with 6 bases left in between. The CDR3 coding sequence is TGTGCCAGCAGTCGCGGGTCCTACGAGCAGTACTTC. It specifies CASSRGSYEQYF.